The T cell receptor beta chain under discussion was sequenced for a study of cytomegalovirus exposure and HLA in healthy donors. On the study more broadly: The 120 validation repertoires used the same platform as the approximately 670 first-cohort repertoires (as reported by a later analysis).

The V gene end was trimmed by 1 base and the J gene end by 2 bases; junction bases not matched to a gene: 7. The germline gives CDR1 SGHDN, CDR2 FVKESK. The CDR3 totals 16 residues. Study conclusions and caveats: Subsequent analysis showed first-cohort TCR clusters tending to co-occur in some 110 validation repertoires.

About this clone: The antigen remains unidentified.

Here immunoSEQ multiplex PCR was the method, and the copy in TCRdb shows in-frame clones only, minus some. This sample carries 100,000 to 150,000 clones, roughly 93% of them seen once, and the ten largest clones take roughly 1.3%. The specimen sequenced was PBMCs. The receptor's source is a woman under 30 in good health and CMV-seronegative. This chain links TRBV14 with TRBJ2-5; 7 bases line up with TRBD1. Here the CDR3 DNA reads TGTGCCAGCAGCCAAGTTCGTTGGACAGGACAAGAGACCCAGTACTTC. Amino acids: CASSQVRWTGQETQYF.